This T cell receptor (beta chain) was recovered during a study of identical twins. Trimming cost V 5 bases and J 5 bases, with 23 bases left between them. Germline V gene sequence: CDR1 SGDLS, CDR2 YYNGEE. The CDR3 is 17 amino acids. This clonotype was detected ten times or more. What it binds is unknown. Study-wide results and limits: Models came in too low on out-of-frame TCR alpha sharing in monozygotic twins.

MiXCR, run by TCRdb on the 5' RACE reads, gives a single entry per CDR3 protein. The table lists some 730,000 distinct CDR3 sequences, around a sixth of them singletons, with 10% to 15% in the top ten. Each donor was a healthy Caucasian. The same specimen was also included in a second study, on T cells expressing NK-cell markers. That source adds: Seven donors tested HCMV-seropositive and one tested seronegative among the eight sequenced. Of the CD8+ T cell pool in over 5 donors, roughly 1.0-8% was accounted for by dominant NKG2C+ clonotypes.

This sequence joins TRBV9 and TRBJ2-1; no reliable D call. The sequence came from a young woman in good health. Specimen: PBMCs. The CDR3 protein is CASSNPPGSSSNNEQFF. The CDR3 DNA follows: TGTGCCAGCAGTAACCCCCCCGGCTCCTCTTCTAACAATGAGCAGTTCTTC.